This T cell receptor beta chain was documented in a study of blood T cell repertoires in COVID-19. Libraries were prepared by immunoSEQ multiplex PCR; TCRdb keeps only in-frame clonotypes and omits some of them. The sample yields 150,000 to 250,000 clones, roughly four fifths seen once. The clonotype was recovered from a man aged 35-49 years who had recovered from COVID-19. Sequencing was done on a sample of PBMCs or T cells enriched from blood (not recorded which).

In DNA form, the CDR3 reads TGTGCCACTGGAGGTAGGAATTACGGAGATACGCAGTATTTT. Translating it yields CATGGRNYGDTQYF. The V call is TRBV15, the J call TRBJ2-3; maybe TRBD2 (5 bases). Germline assignment: CDR1 LNHNV and CDR2 YYDKDF (reference sequence). The CDR3 totals 14 residues. V shed 9 bases and J shed 5 bases, with 18 bases lying between them.